This TCR beta chain was found in a study of T cell responses to AZD1222 COVID-19 vaccine. Study-level background: Combined were second doses at about 4 or about 12 weeks. Whole-study results and caveats: Within unmutated variant regions lay the reported targets of nearly half of spike-specific TCRs. Most donors were white British and more were female, and clonal diversity was possibly underestimated.

V gave up 0 bases and J gave up 8 bases, with 10 bases separating them. CDR3 size: 13 residues. CDR1 is SGHTA and CDR2 is FQGNSA in the germline V gene. Method: immunoSEQ multiplex PCR; TCRdb's copy keeps in-frame clones and lacks some. This table has approximately 68,000 clones, 87% appearing once. To note about this clone: Its matching antigen is unknown.

The TCR comes from an adult in good health. This chain connects TRBV7-2 to TRBJ1-2; D is ambiguous. This sample comprised peripheral blood, obtained on day 0 of AZD1222 vaccination. The CDR3 coding sequence is TGTGCCAGCAGCTTAGCGGAGGGTGCGGGCTACACCTTC. This sequence encodes CASSLAEGAGYTF.